Included here is one T cell receptor beta chain sequence, with context. What it recognizes is unknown. The CDR3 is 16 residues long. The germline V gene has CDR1 ENHRY and CDR2 SYGVKD. V trimming: 4 bases; J trimming: 2 bases; junction bases outside the gene matches: 6. This sample stems from a study of cytomegalovirus exposure and HLA in healthy donors. General observations from the study: Rare TCR sequences predominated, though certain public TCRs were found in many donors. Confirmation in vitro established that a few CMV-associated chains were specific for CMV antigens.

The study drew the donors from its 120-subject validation cohort, separate from the approximately 670-subject first cohort. Clones were read by immunoSEQ multiplex PCR, and TCRdb kept only the in-frame ones, dropping some. The sample lists tens of thousands of clones; around 90% were seen once. Sequenced input: PBMCs. This clonotype was sampled from a man aged 18 to 30 in good health and CMV-seronegative. V and J are TRBV10-3 and TRBJ2-7; 12 positions match TRBD2. This CDR3 reads CAISARLAGDTYEQYF. CDR3 nucleotides: TGTGCCATCAGTGCACGACTAGCGGGAGATACCTACGAGCAGTACTTC.